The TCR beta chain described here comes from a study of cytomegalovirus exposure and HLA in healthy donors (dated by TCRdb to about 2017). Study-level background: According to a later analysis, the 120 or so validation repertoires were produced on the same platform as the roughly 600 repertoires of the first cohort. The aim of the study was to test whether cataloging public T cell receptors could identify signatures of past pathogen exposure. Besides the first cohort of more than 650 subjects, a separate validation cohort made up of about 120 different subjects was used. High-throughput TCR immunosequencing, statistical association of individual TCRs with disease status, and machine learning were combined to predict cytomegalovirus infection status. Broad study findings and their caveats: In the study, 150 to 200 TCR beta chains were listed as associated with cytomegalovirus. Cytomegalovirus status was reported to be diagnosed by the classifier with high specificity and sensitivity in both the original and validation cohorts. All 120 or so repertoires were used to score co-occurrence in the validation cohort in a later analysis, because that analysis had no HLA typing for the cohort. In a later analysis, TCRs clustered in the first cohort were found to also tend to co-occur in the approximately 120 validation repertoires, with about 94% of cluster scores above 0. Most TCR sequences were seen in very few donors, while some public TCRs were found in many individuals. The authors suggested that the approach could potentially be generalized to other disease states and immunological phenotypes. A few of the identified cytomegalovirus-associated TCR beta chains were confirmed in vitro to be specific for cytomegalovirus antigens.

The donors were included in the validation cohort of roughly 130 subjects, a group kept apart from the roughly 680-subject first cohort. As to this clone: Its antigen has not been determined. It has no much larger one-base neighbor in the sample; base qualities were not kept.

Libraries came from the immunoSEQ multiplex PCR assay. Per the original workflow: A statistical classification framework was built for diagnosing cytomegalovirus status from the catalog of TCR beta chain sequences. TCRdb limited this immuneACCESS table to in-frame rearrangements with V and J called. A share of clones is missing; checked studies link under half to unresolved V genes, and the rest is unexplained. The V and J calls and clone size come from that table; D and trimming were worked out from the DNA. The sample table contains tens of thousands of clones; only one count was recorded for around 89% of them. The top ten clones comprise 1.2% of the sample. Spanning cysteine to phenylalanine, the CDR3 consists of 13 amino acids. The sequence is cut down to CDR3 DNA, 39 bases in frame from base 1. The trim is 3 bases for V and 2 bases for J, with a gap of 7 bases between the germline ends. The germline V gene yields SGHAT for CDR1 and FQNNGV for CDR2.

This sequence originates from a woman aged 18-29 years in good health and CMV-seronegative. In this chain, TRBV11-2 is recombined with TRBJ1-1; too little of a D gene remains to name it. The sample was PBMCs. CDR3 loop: CASSFNFNTEAFF. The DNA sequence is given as TGTGCCAGCAGCTTCAACTTCAACACTGAAGCTTTCTTT. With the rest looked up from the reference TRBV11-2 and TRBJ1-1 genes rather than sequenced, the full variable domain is EAGVAQSPRYKIIEKRQSVAFWCNPISGHATLYWYQQILGQGPKLLIQFQNNGVVDDSQLPKDRFSAERLKGVDSTLKIQPAKLEDSAVYLCASSFNFNTEAFFGQGTRLTVV.